This is a list of T cell receptor beta chains from one sample in a study of T-cell memory formation after mild COVID-19. TCRdb processed the 5' RACE reads anew with MiXCR; each CDR3 protein has one entry. The data contain under 300,000 distinct CDR3 sequences, over 15% of them singletons. Material for sequencing was PBMCs or a T cell subset sorted from them (not recorded which). These receptor sequences come from a man younger than 35 who had mild COVID-19 (a few samples of this study predate the infection). Cell type and time point are not known. CDR3s include the opening cysteine and the closing phenylalanine or tryptophan. A D gene is named only where the DNA matches it firmly. A clone size is listed for some rows: how often the clone was seen (once, few, many), or a class if it is expanded.

d_call,v_call,j_call,clone_size,cdr3_aa,cdr3_nt
-,TRBV7-9,TRBJ1-1,-,CASRPFEVRNTEAFF,TGTGCCAGCAGACCTTTTGAGGTTAGGAACACTGAAGCTTTCTTT
-,TRBV4-2,TRBJ2-7,many,CASSQDPDSVYEQYF,TGTGCCAGCAGCCAAGATCCCGACAGCGTCTACGAGCAGTACTTC
-,TRBV5-1,TRBJ1-1,-,CASSIGTAAREAFF,TGCGCCAGCAGCATTGGGACGGCAGCCCGTGAAGCTTTCTTT
-,TRBV3-1,TRBJ1-1,-,CASSQVPDTEAFF,TGTGCCAGCAGCCAAGTCCCAGACACTGAAGCTTTCTTT
-,TRBV4-3,TRBJ1-5,once,CASSQDWLGGGNQPQHF,TGCGCCAGCAGCCAAGATTGGCTTGGGGGAGGTAATCAGCCCCAGCATTTT
-,TRBV7-2,TRBJ1-2,-,CASSVEGSVPNYGYTF,TGTGCCAGCAGCGTAGAGGGGAGCGTTCCTAACTATGGCTACACCTTC
-,TRBV4-3,TRBJ2-2,few,CASSQEQVQGLSSGELFF,TGCGCCAGCAGCCAAGAACAAGTGCAAGGGCTGAGTTCCGGGGAGCTGTTTTTT
-,TRBV4-3,TRBJ1-5,-,CASSQARAGVNQPQHF,TGCGCCAGCAGCCAAGCTAGGGCAGGGGTTAATCAGCCCCAGCATTTT
-,TRBV28,TRBJ2-3,few,CASSLLSGGSGFSQYF,TGTGCCAGCAGTTTATTAAGCGGCGGTTCGGGGTTTTCGCAGTATTTT
-,TRBV5-4,TRBJ2-3,many,CASSFRLNRGTDTQYF,TGTGCCAGCAGCTTTCGACTAAACAGGGGCACAGATACGCAGTATTTT
-,TRBV29-1,TRBJ2-7,few,CSVAPGGYSYEQYF,TGCAGCGTTGCTCCGGGGGGCTACTCCTACGAGCAGTACTTC
TRBD1,TRBV5-1,TRBJ2-2,few,CASSLAGGLSQRFGELFF,TGCGCCAGCAGCTTGGCAGGGGGCCTAAGTCAAAGGTTCGGGGAGCTGTTTTTT
-,TRBV20-1,TRBJ2-1,-,CSAPTWKGEQFF,TGCAGTGCGCCTACGTGGAAGGGCGAGCAGTTCTTC
TRBD2,TRBV6-2/TRBV6-3,TRBJ2-3,few,CASRSGGSDTQYF,TGTGCCAGCAGGTCGGGGGGGAGTGATACGCAGTATTTT
-,TRBV28,TRBJ2-3,many,CASRSGASTDTQYF,TGTGCCAGCCGGTCCGGGGCAAGCACAGATACGCAGTATTTT
-,TRBV27,TRBJ1-6,-,CASSLQEYNSPLHF,TGTGCCAGCAGCCTACAGGAATATAATTCACCCCTCCACTTT
TRBD1,TRBV11-2,TRBJ1-4,few,CASSNRGRQEKLFF,TGTGCCAGCAGCAACAGGGGGCGGCAGGAAAAACTGTTTTTT
TRBD2,TRBV24-1,TRBJ2-1,-,CATSDRGTSGVYNEQFF,TGTGCCACCAGTGATCGAGGGACTAGCGGAGTCTACAATGAGCAGTTCTTC
-,TRBV6-6,TRBJ1-3,few,CASGLGAFSGNTIYF,TGTGCCAGCGGCCTGGGGGCCTTCTCTGGAAACACCATATATTTT
TRBD1,TRBV7-2,TRBJ1-4,few,CASSLAMGTGPNEKLFF,TGTGCCAGCAGCTTAGCCATGGGGACAGGGCCTAATGAAAAACTGTTTTTT
-,TRBV19,TRBJ1-2,few,CASSRGQNYGYTF,TGTGCCAGTAGTAGAGGACAGAACTATGGCTACACCTTC